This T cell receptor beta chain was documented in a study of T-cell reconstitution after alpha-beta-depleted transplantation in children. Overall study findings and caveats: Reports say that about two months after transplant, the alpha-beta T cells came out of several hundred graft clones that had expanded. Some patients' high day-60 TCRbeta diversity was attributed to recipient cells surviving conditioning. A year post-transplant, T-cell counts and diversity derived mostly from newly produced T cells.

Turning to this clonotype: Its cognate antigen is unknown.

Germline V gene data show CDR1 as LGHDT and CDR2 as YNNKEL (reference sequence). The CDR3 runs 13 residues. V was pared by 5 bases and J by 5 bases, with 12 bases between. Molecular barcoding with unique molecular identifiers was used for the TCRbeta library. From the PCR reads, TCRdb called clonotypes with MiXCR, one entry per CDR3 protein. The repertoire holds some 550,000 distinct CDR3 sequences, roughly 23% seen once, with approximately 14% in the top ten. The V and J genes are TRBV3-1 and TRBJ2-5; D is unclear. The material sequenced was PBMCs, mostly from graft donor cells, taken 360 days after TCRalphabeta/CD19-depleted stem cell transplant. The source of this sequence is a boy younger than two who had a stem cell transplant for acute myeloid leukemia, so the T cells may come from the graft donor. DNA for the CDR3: TGTGCCAGCAGCTTCATCGACTGGGAGACCCAGTACTTC. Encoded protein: CASSFIDWETQYF.